A single sample is the source of the 28 T cell receptor beta chains below, sequenced in a study of response to subunit inactivated influenza vaccine. TCRdb reanalysed the RT-PCR reads using MiXCR and keeps one entry per CDR3 protein. Counted here are hundreds of thousands of distinct CDR3 sequences, 10% to 15% occurring once; the ten biggest clones make up 10%. Sequenced material: PBMCs from blood, taken on the day of vaccination. These receptors were obtained from a man aged 50 to 59 who received an inactivated influenza vaccine.

The sample holds a few counts of this clonotype. The chain joins TRBV27 to TRBJ2-7, with D maybe TRBD1 (6 bases). The germline V gene encodes CDR1 MNHEY and CDR2 SMNVEV (reference sequence). Trimming shortened V by 3 bases and J by 9 bases, and 15 bases separated the two germline ends. CDR3 length: 13 residues. CDR3 bases: TGTGCCAGCAGTTTCTCCGAAAAGGACAGGCAGTACTTC. It encodes CASSFSEKDRQYF.

About this clonotype itself: This may be a read error, as it is one base from a much larger clone. V is TRBV6-2 or TRBV6-3 and J is TRBJ1-4; D is possibly TRBD1 (5 bases). This CDR3 comprises 14 residues. CDR1 MNHEY and CDR2 SVGEGT come from the germline V gene. With 8 bases removed from V and 0 bases from J, the gap between germline ends came to 10 bases. CDR3 amino acids: CASSATATNEKLFF. The DNA for the CDR3 is TGTGCCAGCTCCGCGACAGCAACTAATGAAAAACTGTTTTTT.

This clonotype has only a few counts. The rearrangement links TRBV12-3 or TRBV12-4 to TRBJ1-3, with D uncertain. The length of the CDR3 is 13 residues. With 3 bases removed from V and 7 bases from J, the gap between germline ends came to 10 bases. The DNA of the CDR3 is TGTGCCAGCAGTTTGCAGGAAGGGAACACCATATATTTT. Its translation: CASSLQEGNTIYF.

This clonotype came up many times. The genes are TRBV20-1 and TRBJ2-6, with TRBD1 matching over 9 bases. V shed 5 bases, J shed 0 bases, and the junction held 11 bases outside the gene matches. The germline gives CDR1 DFQATT, CDR2 SNEGSKA (reference sequence). This CDR3 contains 18 residues. The CDR3 nucleotides are TGCAGTGCTTCACTTAGACAGGGGGGTTTCTCTGGGGCCAACGTCCTGACTTTC. As protein: CSASLRQGGFSGANVLTF.

The chain carries TRBV6-1 and TRBJ2-3; no clear D gene. Trimming removed 4 bases at V and 2 bases at J, with 7 bases between. Germline V gene sequence: CDR1 MNHNS, CDR2 SASEGT. The CDR3 loop spans 13 amino acids. The chain's CDR3 is CASSGSYTDTQYF. The CDR3 DNA follows: TGTGCCAGCAGTGGTAGCTACACAGATACGCAGTATTTT.

The chain combines TRBV20-1 with TRBJ2-3, with no clear D. This CDR3 is 10 amino acids long. The V gene's germline CDR1 is DFQATT and CDR2 SNEGSKA (reference sequence). V was pared by 8 bases and J by 4 bases, with 7 bases between. The CDR3 loop reads CSPRADTQYF. The CDR3 bases are TGCAGTCCTCGGGCAGATACGCAGTATTTT.

Only a few counts were recorded for this clonotype. The gene calls are TRBV4-3 and TRBJ2-7; D perhaps matches TRBD1 (5 bases). CDR1 LGHNA and CDR2 YSLEER come from the germline V gene. This CDR3 comprises 15 residues. V lost 0 bases, J lost 4 bases, and 13 bases lay in between. CDR3 residues: CASSQDPEGVYEQYF. CDR3 DNA: TGCGCCAGCAGCCAAGATCCTGAAGGGGTTTACGAGCAGTACTTC.

The chain joins TRBV19 to TRBJ2-2, with D perhaps matching TRBD1 (6 bases). Germline assignment: CDR1 LNHDA and CDR2 SQIVND (reference sequence). The V end lost 5 bases, the J end lost 4 bases, and 11 bases lay between the germline ends. This CDR3 contains 14 residues. CDR3 nucleotide sequence: TGTGCCAGTAGTGTCGCCAGGGGCACCGGGGAGCTGTTTTTT. Its translation is CASSVARGTGELFF.

Regarding this clonotype: One junction end does not reproduce the germline sequence, and a read error may be involved. The rearrangement joins TRBV19 to TRBJ1-2; 8 bases line up with TRBD1. This CDR3 spans 11 amino acids. Germline V CDR1 and CDR2: LNHDA, SQIVND (reference sequence). The CDR3 reads CASRSRDRFSF. The CDR3 DNA is TGTGCCAGTAGATCCCGGGACAGGTTCTCCTTC.

This clonotype was seen just once. The junction and the germline gene differ at one end; a read error may be behind it. V usage is TRBV20-1 and J usage is TRBJ1-5; D ambiguous. CDR1 and CDR2 (germline): DFQATT, SNEGSKA (reference sequence). The CDR3 extends over 16 amino acids. CDR3: CSARVGENWVNQPQRF. The CDR3 DNA follows: TGCAGTGCTAGAGTGGGAGAGAATTGGGTCAATCAGCCCCAGCGTTTT.

This clonotype was recorded a few times. This chain links TRBV27 with TRBJ2-5; possibly TRBD2 for D (5 bases). Trimming pared 2 bases from V and 5 bases from J, leaving 15 bases between. The CDR3 length is 15 residues. Looked up from germline, CDR1 is MNHEY and CDR2 is SMNVEV (reference sequence). DNA of the CDR3: TGTGCCAGCAGTTTAATAGCCCGGGGTTTGGAGACCCAGTACTTC. It codes for CASSLIARGLETQYF.

A few counts support this clonotype. The J gene is TRBJ1-5, the V gene TRBV6-5, with D perhaps matching TRBD1 (6 bases). Germline V gene lookup returns CDR1 MNHEY and CDR2 SVGAGI. This CDR3 comprises 16 residues. V was cut by 2 bases and J by 7 bases, with 18 bases left in between. CDR3 coding DNA: TGTGCCAGCAGTTACCAGGGACAACGGGTTGGGCAGCCCCAGCATTTT. It specifies CASSYQGQRVGQPQHF.

This clonotype has ten or more counts. The chain has TRBV29-1 and TRBJ2-3; D perhaps matches TRBD2 (5 bases). V lost 0 bases and J 0 bases, leaving 10 bases between the germline ends. This CDR3 has 15 residues. Germline CDR1 SQVTM, CDR2 ANQGSEA. CDR3: CSVEDPAASTDTQYF. CDR3 nucleotides: TGCAGCGTTGAAGATCCAGCGGCTAGCACAGATACGCAGTATTTT.

V usage is TRBV7-2 and J usage is TRBJ2-7, with TRBD2 matching over 7 bases. The CDR3 sequence is 15 residues long. Germline CDR1 SGHTA, CDR2 FQGNSA. The ends lost 5 bases at V and 2 bases at J; junction bases unmatched: 9. The CDR3 DNA reads TGTGCCAGCAGCCCTCGGGTAGCGGGTACCTACGAGCAGTACTTC. It codes for CASSPRVAGTYEQYF.

At least ten counts were recorded for this clonotype. J is TRBJ2-4 and V is TRBV11-2; possibly TRBD1 for D (6 bases). Germline CDR1 and CDR2: SGHAT and FQNNGV. The V end was cut by 5 bases, the J end by 0 bases, with 23 bases between. This CDR3 has 19 amino acids. The CDR3 loop is CASSPNHPGQTIAKNIQYF. The CDR3 DNA follows: TGTGCCAGCAGCCCAAACCACCCTGGACAGACTATAGCCAAAAACATTCAGTACTTC.

The V call is TRBV5-1, the J call TRBJ1-1; D not resolved. The germline gives CDR1 SGHRS, CDR2 YFSETQ. The germline V and J ends were trimmed by 0 bases and 5 bases, with 11 bases remaining between them. The CDR3 loop spans 14 amino acids. The CDR3 protein is CASSLAVGGTEAFF. For the CDR3, the DNA is TGCGCCAGCAGCTTGGCCGTGGGTGGTACTGAAGCTTTCTTT.

This sequence joins TRBV7-2 and TRBJ2-1; D is tentatively TRBD1 or TRBD2 (6 bases each). V gave up 11 bases and J gave up 12 bases, with 20 bases separating them. From germline, CDR1 is SGHTA and CDR2 FQGNSA. The CDR3 has 12 residues. CDR3 bases: TGTGCCGGGTTAGGGGGGCAAAAGGGGCAGTTCTTC. It codes for CAGLGGQKGQFF. The whole variable domain, filled in from reference TRBV7-2 and TRBJ2-1, reads GAGVSQSPSNKVTEKGKDVELRCDPISGHTALYWYRQSLGQGLEFLIYFQGNSAPDKSGLPSDRFSAERTGGSVSTLTIQRTQQEDSAVYLCAGLGGQKGQFFGPGTRLTVL.

This clonotype was recorded a few times. J is TRBJ2-5 and V is TRBV4-3; D not certain. CDR1 and CDR2 from the germline V gene are LGHNA and YSLEER. The V gene lost 0 bases and the J gene lost 0 bases, with 8 bases spanning the gap. The CDR3 totals 15 residues. The CDR3 region has the DNA TGCGCCAGCAGCCAAGATAACGGGTACCAAGAGACCCAGTACTTC. Translating it yields CASSQDNGYQETQYF.

This clonotype appeared a few times. This sequence joins TRBV12-3 or TRBV12-4 and TRBJ2-7, with D possibly matching TRBD2 (6 bases). V was pared by 3 bases and J by 2 bases, with 14 bases between. This CDR3 is 15 amino acids long. In nucleotides, the CDR3 is TGTGCCAGCAGTTTCGGTGTAGGAGGGACCTACGAGCAGTACTTC. It encodes CASSFGVGGTYEQYF.

For the CDR3, the DNA is TGTGCCAGCAGTGAAGCCGACACCAGCTCCTACGAGCAGTACTTC. Encoded protein: CASSEADTSSYEQYF. This chain links TRBV2 with TRBJ2-7; D unresolved. Trimming stripped 0 bases from V and 0 bases from J, with 9 bases between. There are 15 residues in the CDR3. Per the germline V gene, CDR1 is SNHLY and CDR2 is FYNNEI.

This clonotype was seen repeatedly, ten times or more. The chain carries TRBV3-1 and TRBJ2-1; 10 bases map to TRBD2. CDR1 LGHDT and CDR2 YNNKEL come from the germline V gene (reference sequence). CDR3 length: 17 residues. Trimming removed 1 base from V and 5 bases from J; junction bases left unmatched: 8. The CDR3 is CASSQGPSGSINNEQFF. In nucleotides, the CDR3 is TGTGCCAGCAGCCAAGGCCCTAGCGGGAGTATCAACAATGAGCAGTTCTTC.

This clonotype was counted at least ten times. The V call is TRBV3-1, the J call TRBJ2-5; D gene uncertain. CDR3 length equals 13 residues. CDR1 is LGHDT and CDR2 is YNNKEL in the germline V gene (reference sequence). With 2 bases removed from V and 5 bases from J, the gap between germline ends came to 9 bases. The CDR3 bases are TGTGCCAGCAGCCAATTTCAAGTGGAGACCCAGTACTTC. Its translation is CASSQFQVETQYF.

This chain joins TRBV4-1 and TRBJ2-2; the match to TRBD1 covers 9 bases. From germline, CDR1 is MGHRA and CDR2 YSYEKL. CDR3 size: 17 residues. V was clipped by 4 bases and J by 1 base; unmatched bases: 7. In DNA, the CDR3 is TGCGCCAGCAGCCTTAGGCAGGGACAGGGGAACACCGGGGAGCTGTTTTTT. Translated, it gives CASSLRQGQGNTGELFF.

This rearrangement joins TRBV4-2 to TRBJ1-5; the match to TRBD1 covers 8 bases. Trimming cost V 4 bases and J 4 bases; bases outside gene matches: 3. The germline V gene has CDR1 LGHNA and CDR2 YNFKEQ. The CDR3 consists of 14 residues. CDR3 sequence reads: CASSPQGVNQPQHF. The CDR3 nucleotides read TGTGCCAGCAGCCCACAGGGGGTTAATCAGCCCCAGCATTTT.

In its sample, this clonotype was seen a few times. One junction end disagrees with the germline gene, perhaps due to a read error. This rearrangement joins TRBV12-3 or TRBV12-4 to TRBJ1-1; 11 bases are shared with TRBD1. The CDR3 is made up of 12 amino acids. The CDR3 region is CAGGQGATGAFF. In nucleotides, the CDR3 is TGTGCCGGAGGACAGGGGGCAACTGGAGCTTTCTTT.

The V and J genes are TRBV6-1 and TRBJ2-3; D gene uncertain. Germline CDR1 and CDR2: MNHNS and SASEGT. The CDR3 covers 13 residues. V was trimmed by 9 bases and J by 3 bases, leaving 13 bases between them. CDR3: CASRLAGTDTQYF. CDR3 DNA sequence: TGTGCCAGTAGGTTGGCCGGGACAGATACGCAGTATTTT.

The chain couples TRBV9 to TRBJ2-6; maybe TRBD1 (6 bases). Trimming cost V 6 bases and J 4 bases, with 11 bases left between them. Germline V gene data show CDR1 as SGDLS and CDR2 as YYNGEE. The CDR3 totals 14 residues. In DNA, the CDR3 is TGTGCCAGCAATACAGGGACAGGGGCCAACGTCCTGACTTTC. This sequence encodes CASNTGTGANVLTF.

This clonotype was counted at least ten times. The chain is built from TRBV20-1 and TRBJ2-1; no reliable D call. The CDR3 loop spans 13 amino acids. V dropped 5 bases and J dropped 2 bases, with 10 bases sitting between them. Germline-derived CDR1 and CDR2 are DFQATT and SNEGSKA (reference sequence). CDR3 sequence: CSAGRGAYNEQFF. In DNA form, the CDR3 reads TGCAGTGCTGGCAGAGGCGCCTACAATGAGCAGTTCTTC.